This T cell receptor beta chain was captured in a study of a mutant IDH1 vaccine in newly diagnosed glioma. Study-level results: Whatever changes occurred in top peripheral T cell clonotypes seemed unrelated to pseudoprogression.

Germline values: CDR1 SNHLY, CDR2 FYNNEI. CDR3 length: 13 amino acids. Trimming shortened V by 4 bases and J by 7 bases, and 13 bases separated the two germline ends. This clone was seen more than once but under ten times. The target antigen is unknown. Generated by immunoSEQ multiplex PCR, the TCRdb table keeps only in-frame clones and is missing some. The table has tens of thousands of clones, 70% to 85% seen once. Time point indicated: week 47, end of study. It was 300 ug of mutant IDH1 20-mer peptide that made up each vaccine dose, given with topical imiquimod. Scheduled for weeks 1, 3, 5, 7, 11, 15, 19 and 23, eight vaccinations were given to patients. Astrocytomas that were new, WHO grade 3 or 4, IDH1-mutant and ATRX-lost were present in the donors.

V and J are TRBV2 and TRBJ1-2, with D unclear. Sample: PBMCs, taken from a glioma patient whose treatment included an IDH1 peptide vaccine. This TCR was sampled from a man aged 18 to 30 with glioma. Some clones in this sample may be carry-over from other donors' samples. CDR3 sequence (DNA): TGTGCCAGCAGTGTATTGATGGAGGGTGGCTACACCTTC. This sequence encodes CASSVLMEGGYTF.